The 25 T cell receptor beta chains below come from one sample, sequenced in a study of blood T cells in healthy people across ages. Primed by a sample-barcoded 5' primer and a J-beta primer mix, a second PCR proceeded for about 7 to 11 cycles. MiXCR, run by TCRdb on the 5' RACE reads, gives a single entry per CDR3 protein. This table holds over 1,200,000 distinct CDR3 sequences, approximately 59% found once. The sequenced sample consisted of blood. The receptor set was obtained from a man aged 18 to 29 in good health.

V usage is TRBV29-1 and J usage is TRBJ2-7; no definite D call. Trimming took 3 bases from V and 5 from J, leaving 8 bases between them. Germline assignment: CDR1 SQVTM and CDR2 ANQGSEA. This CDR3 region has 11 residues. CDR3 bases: TGCAGCGTTGATTGGGCGGACGAGCAGTACTTC. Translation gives CSVDWADEQYF.

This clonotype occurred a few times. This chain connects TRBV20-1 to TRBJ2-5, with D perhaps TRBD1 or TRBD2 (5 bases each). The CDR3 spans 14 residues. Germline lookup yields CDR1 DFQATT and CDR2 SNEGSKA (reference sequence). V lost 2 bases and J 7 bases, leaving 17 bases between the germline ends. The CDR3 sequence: CSARLRDALGTQYF. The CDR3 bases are TGCAGTGCTAGACTCCGGGACGCCCTGGGGACCCAGTACTTC.

The CDR3 is CASSPLAGEIYNEQYF. DNA of the CDR3: TGTGCCAGCAGCCCGCTGGCGGGAGAAATTTACAATGAGCAGTACTTC. The chain combines TRBV7-9 with TRBJ2-7; 7 bases are shared with TRBD2. There are 16 residues in the CDR3. CDR1 SEHNR and CDR2 FQNEAQ come from the germline V gene (reference sequence). V gave up 5 bases and J gave up 7 bases; unmatched junction bases: 17. The whole variable domain, remainder taken from reference TRBV7-9 and TRBJ2-7, is DTGVSQNPRHKITKRGQNVTFRCDPISEHNRLYWYRQTLGQGPEFLTYFQNEAQLEKSRLLSDRFSAERPKGSFSTLEIQRTEQGDSAMYLCASSPLAGEIYNEQYFGPGTRLTVT.

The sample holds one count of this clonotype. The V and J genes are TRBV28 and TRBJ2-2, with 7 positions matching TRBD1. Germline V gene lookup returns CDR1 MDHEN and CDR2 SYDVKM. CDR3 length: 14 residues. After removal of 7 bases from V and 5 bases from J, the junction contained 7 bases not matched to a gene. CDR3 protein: CASKEGAETGELFF. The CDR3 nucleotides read TGTGCCAGCAAAGAGGGGGCGGAGACCGGGGAGCTGTTTTTT. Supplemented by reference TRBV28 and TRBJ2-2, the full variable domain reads DVKVTQSSRYLVKRTGEKVFLECVQDMDHENMFWYRQDPGLGLRLIYFSYDVKMKEKGDIPEGYSVSREKKERFSLILESASTNQTSMYLCASKEGAETGELFFGEGSRLTVL.

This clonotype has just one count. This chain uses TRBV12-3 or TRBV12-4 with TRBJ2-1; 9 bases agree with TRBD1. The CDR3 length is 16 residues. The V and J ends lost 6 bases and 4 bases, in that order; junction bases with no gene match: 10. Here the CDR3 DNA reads TGTGCCAGCAGCCCCCATCGGGGACAGGGTTACAATGAGCAGTTCTTC. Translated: CASSPHRGQGYNEQFF.

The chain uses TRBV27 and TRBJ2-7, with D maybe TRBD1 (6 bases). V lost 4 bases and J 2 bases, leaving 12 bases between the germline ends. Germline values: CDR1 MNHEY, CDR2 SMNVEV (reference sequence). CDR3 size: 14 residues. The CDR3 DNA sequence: TGTGCCAGCAGTTCCCGGGACACAGCCTACGAGCAGTACTTC. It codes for CASSSRDTAYEQYF.

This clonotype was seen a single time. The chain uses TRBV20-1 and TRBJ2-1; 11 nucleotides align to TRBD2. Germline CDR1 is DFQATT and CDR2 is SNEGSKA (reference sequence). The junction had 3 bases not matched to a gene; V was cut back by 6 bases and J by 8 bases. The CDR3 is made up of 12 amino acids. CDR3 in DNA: TGCAGTGCCCCGACTAGCGGGGATGAGCAGTTCTTC. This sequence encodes CSAPTSGDEQFF.

The CDR3, as DNA: TGCGCCAGCAGCCAAGAAAAGGGACAGGGGGCAGAGTATGGCTACACCTTC. The encoded protein is CASSQEKGQGAEYGYTF. The rearrangement uses TRBV4-3 and TRBJ1-2, with 12 bases aligning to TRBD1. The CDR3 is 17 amino acids. In germline, CDR1 is LGHNA, CDR2 YSLEER. The junction had 7 bases not matched to a gene; V was cut back by 0 bases and J by 5 bases.

The CDR3 region is CASSKPYDSSTGNTIYF. DNA for the CDR3: TGTGCCAGCAGCAAACCTTACGACAGCTCCACTGGAAACACCATATATTTT. The J gene is TRBJ1-3, the V gene TRBV21-1; the table's D call, TRBD1, was not checked against the DNA. TRBV21-1 is labeled a pseudogene. The CDR3 is 17 residues long.

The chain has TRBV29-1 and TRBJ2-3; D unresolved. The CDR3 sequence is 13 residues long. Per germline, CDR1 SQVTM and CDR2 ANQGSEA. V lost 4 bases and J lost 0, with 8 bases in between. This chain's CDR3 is CSVGAASTDTQYF. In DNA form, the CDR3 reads TGCAGCGTTGGGGCCGCCAGCACAGATACGCAGTATTTT.

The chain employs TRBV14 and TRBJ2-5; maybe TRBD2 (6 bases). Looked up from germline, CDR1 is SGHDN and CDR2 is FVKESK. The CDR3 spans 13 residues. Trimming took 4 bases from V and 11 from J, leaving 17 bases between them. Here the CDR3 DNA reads TGTGCCAGCAGCCCCCACGGGGGAAATGAGCAGTACTTC. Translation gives CASSPHGGNEQYF.

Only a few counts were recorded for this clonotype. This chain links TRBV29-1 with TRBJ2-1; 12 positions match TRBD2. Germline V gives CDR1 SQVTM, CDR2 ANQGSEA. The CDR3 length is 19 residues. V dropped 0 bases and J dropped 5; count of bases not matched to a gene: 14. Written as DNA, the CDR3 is TGCAGCGTTGAAGAATTAGTGGGTGGACTAGCGGGAAAGGACAATGAGCAGTTCTTC. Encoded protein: CSVEELVGGLAGKDNEQFF.

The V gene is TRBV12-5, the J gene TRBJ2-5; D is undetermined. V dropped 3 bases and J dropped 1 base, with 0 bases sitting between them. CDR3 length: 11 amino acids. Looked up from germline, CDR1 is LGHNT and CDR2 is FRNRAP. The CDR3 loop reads CASGFQETQYF. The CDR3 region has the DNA TGTGCTAGTGGTTTCCAAGAGACCCAGTACTTC.

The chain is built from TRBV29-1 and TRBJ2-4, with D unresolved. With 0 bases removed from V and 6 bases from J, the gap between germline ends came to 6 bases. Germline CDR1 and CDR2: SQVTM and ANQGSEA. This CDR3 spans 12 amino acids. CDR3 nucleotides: TGCAGCGTTGAAGACGTAACAAACATTCAGTACTTC. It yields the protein CSVEDVTNIQYF.

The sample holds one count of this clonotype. The CDR3 is CAWSVRAGPRVGYTF. Here the CDR3 DNA reads TGTGCCTGGAGTGTACGTGCAGGCCCTAGGGTTGGCTACACCTTC. The rearrangement links TRBV30 to TRBJ1-2; D unresolved. Trimming left V 0 bases short and J 7 bases short, with 18 bases between. Germline values: CDR1 GTSNPN, CDR2 SVGIG (reference sequence). CDR3 size: 15 residues.

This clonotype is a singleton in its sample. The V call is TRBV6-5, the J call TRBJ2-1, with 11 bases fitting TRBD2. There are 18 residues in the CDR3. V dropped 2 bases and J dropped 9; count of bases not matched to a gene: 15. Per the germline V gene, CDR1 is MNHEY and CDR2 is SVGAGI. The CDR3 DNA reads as TGTGCCAGCAGTTACCCCTTAAGGACTGACGGGACTAGCGGTGAGCAGTTCTTC. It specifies CASSYPLRTDGTSGEQFF.

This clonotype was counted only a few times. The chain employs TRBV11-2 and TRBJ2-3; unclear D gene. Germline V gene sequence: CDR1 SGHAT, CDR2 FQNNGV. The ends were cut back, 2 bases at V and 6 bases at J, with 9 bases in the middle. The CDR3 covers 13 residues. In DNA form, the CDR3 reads TGTGCCAGCAGCTTACATATATTGGATACGCAGTATTTT. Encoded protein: CASSLHILDTQYF.

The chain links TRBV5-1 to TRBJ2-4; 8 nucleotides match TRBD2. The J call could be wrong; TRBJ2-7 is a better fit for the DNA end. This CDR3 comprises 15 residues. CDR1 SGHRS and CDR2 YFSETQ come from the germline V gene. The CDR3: CASSLDSGVIYEQYF. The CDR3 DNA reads TGCGCCAGCAGCTTGGATAGCGGGGTGATCTACGAGCAGTACTTC.

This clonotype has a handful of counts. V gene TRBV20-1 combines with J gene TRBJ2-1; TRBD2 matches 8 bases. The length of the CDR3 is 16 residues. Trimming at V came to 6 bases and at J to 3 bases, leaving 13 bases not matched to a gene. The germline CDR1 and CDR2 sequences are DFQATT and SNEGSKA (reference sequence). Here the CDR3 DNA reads TGCAGTGCGAATAGCGGGGAATTGGGCGGCTACAATGAGCAGTTCTTC. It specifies CSANSGELGGYNEQFF.

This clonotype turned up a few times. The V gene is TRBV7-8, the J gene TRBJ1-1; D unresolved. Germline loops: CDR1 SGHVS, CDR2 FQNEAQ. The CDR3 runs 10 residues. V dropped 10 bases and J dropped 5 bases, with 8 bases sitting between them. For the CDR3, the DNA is TGTGCCACGCTAAAAACTGAAGCTTTCTTT. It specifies CATLKTEAFF. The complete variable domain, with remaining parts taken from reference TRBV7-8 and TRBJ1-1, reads GAGVSQSPRYKVAKRGQDVALRCDPISGHVSLFWYQQALGQGPEFLTYFQNEAQLDKSGLPSDRFFAERPEGSVSTLKIQRTQQEDSAVYLCATLKTEAFFGQGTRLTVV.

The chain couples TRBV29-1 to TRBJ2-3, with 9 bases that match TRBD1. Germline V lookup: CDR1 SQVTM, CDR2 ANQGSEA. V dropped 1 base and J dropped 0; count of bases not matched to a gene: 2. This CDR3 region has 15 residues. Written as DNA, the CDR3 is TGCAGCGTTGAAGGGACAGGGGCTAGCACAGATACGCAGTATTTT. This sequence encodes CSVEGTGASTDTQYF.

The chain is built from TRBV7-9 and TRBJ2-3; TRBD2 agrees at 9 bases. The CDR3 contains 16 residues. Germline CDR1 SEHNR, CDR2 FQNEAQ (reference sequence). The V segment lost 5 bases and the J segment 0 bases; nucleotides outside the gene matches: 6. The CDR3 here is CASSQLAGASTDTQYF. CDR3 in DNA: TGTGCCAGCAGCCAATTAGCGGGGGCGAGCACAGATACGCAGTATTTT.

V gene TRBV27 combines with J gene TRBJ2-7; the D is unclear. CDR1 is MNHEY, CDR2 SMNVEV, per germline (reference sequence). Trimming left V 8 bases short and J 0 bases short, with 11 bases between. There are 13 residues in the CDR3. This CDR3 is CASRTSYSYEQYF. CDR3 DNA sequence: TGTGCCAGCCGGACCTCCTACTCCTACGAGCAGTACTTC.

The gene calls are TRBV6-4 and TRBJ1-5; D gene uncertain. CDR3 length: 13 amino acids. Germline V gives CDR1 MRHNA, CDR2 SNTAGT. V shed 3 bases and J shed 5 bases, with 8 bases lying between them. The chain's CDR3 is CASSENSYQPQHF. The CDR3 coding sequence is TGTGCCAGCAGTGAAAACAGTTATCAGCCCCAGCATTTT.

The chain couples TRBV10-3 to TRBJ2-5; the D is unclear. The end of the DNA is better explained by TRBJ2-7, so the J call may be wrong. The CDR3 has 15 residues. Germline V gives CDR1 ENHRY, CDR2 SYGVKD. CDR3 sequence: CAISEVMASAYEQYF. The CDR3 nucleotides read TGTGCCATCAGTGAGGTTATGGCTTCCGCTTACGAGCAGTACTTC.